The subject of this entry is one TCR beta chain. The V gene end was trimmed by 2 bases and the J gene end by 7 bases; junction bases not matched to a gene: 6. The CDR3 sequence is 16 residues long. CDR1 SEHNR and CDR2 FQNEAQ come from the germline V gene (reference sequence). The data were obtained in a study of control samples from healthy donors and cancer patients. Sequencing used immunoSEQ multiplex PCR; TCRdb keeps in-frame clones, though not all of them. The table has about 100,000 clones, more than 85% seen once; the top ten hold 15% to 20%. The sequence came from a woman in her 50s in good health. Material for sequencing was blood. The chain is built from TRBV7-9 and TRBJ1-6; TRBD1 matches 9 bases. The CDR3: CASSLRAGTGNSPLHF. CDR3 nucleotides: TGTGCCAGCAGCTTACGAGCCGGGACAGGGAATTCACCCCTCCACTTT.